This T cell receptor beta chain was recovered during a study of blood T cell repertoires in COVID-19. Study summary: Acute-phase and convalescent COVID-19 samples originated in the United States, Italy and Spain. The analysed material was cDNA or gDNA that came from T cells, B-cell-depleted T cells, or PBMCs.

As handled by the study authors: Estimation of nucleated cell counts was performed using reference gene primer amplification. Some clones are missing from TCRdb's copy, which holds only in-frame ones; the method was immunoSEQ multiplex PCR. The V and J calls and clone size are taken from that table; D and trimming were inferred from the DNA. The profile shows around 190,000 clones, about 90% of them singletons. The clonotype originates from an older man with active or convalescent COVID-19. The sample was peripheral blood.

The CDR3 loop reads CSVTSGSHEQYF. CDR3 DNA: TGCAGCGTTACAAGCGGGTCCCACGAGCAGTACTTC. The chain recombines TRBV29-1 with TRBJ2-7, with TRBD2 as a possible D gene (6 bases). Deletions cut 5 bases from V and 5 bases from J, with 13 bases between. The germline V gene encodes CDR1 SQVTM and CDR2 ANQGSEA. The CDR3 spans 12 residues.